This TCR beta chain was sequenced for a study of T cells in localized non-small cell lung cancer. Whole-study findings and limits: In the blood, greater T cell density corresponded to longer overall survival. There was higher T cell clonality in uninvolved adjacent lung than in tumor, and it was highest there. In adjacent lung appeared a median approximately 57 of the top 100 tumor clones. Because only a single region of the tumor was sequenced, heterogeneity remains possible.

Germline assignment: CDR1 SEHNR and CDR2 FQNEAQ (reference sequence). The ends were cut back, 5 bases at V and 6 bases at J, with 20 bases in the middle. This CDR3 spans 15 amino acids. A remark on this clone: Its antigen is still unknown.

Only in-frame clones appear in the TCRdb table, and some are missing; sequencing was by immunoSEQ multiplex PCR. The sample holds 55,000 to 75,000 clones, approximately 87% seen once. The chain is built from TRBV7-9 and TRBJ2-7; D may be TRBD2 (5 bases). Here the sequenced sample was peripheral blood, taken before any cancer treatment. The receptor's source is an older male donor with stage III squamous cell lung carcinoma. The CDR3 sequence: CASSQGGNGVTEQYF. The CDR3 nucleotides are TGTGCCAGCAGCCAAGGAGGTAACGGCGTTACCGAGCAGTACTTC.